These 13 T cell receptor beta chains share one sample of origin, sequenced in a study of shared clonotypes between healthy human individuals. The assay was immunoSEQ multiplex PCR, and TCRdb's table has in-frame clones only and misses some. The data contain about 990,000 clones, about 80% of them singletons. The sample taken for sequencing was memory CD4+ T cells from PBMCs. Noted subset: CD45RA-negative fraction. The receptors derive from a man aged 18 to 29 in good health. Some clones in this sample may be carry-over from other donors' samples.

Regarding this clone: This sample also contains other DNA sequences that code for the same CDR3. The chain has TRBV6-4 and TRBJ1-1, with 9 positions matching TRBD1. CDR1 is MRHNA, CDR2 SNTAGT, per germline. This CDR3 has 15 residues. The V and J ends lost 5 bases and 0 bases, in that order; junction bases with no gene match: 4. The CDR3 reads CASSPGQGMNTEAFF. The CDR3 DNA is TGTGCCAGCAGTCCGGGACAGGGAATGAACACTGAAGCTTTCTTT.

This clone was observed once. The rearrangement uses TRBV18 and TRBJ2-7; D not resolved. There are 13 residues in the CDR3. From germline, CDR1 is KGHSH and CDR2 LQKENI. V was clipped by 3 bases and J by 5 bases, with 11 bases between them. The CDR3 reads CASSPRRPDEQYF. CDR3 bases: TGTGCCAGCTCACCCCGCCGGCCCGACGAGCAGTACTTC.

The rearrangement uses TRBV30 and TRBJ1-5; 7 bases match TRBD1. This CDR3 region has 18 residues. V shed 5 bases, J shed 4 bases, and the junction held 20 bases outside the gene matches. Germline CDR1 and CDR2: GTSNPN and SVGIG (reference sequence). The CDR3 region has the DNA TGTGCCTGGGCCACTACCCGTAGACCGACAGGGAGGAATCAGCCCCAGCATTTT. Its protein product is CAWATTRRPTGRNQPQHF.

A single count supports this clone. The chain recombines TRBV11-2 with TRBJ1-1; no clear D gene. Trimming pared 5 bases from V and 3 bases from J, leaving 16 bases between. The CDR3 runs 15 residues. Per the germline V gene, CDR1 is SGHAT and CDR2 is FQNNGV. CDR3 nucleotides: TGTGCCAGCAGCCCGTTAGGGAAAAAGGACACTGAAGCTTTCTTT. This sequence encodes CASSPLGKKDTEAFF.

This chain connects TRBV7-2 to TRBJ2-7; the D gene could be TRBD1 or TRBD2 (5 bases each). Between the trimmed V and J ends, which lost 6 bases and 3 bases, there was a span of 12 bases. This CDR3 has 13 residues. Germline V lookup: CDR1 SGHTA, CDR2 FQGNSA. In DNA, the CDR3 is TGTGCCAGCAGTTCGGGACGGGACTACGAGCAGTACTTC. It encodes CASSSGRDYEQYF.

This clone was seen more than once but under ten times. V gene TRBV4-1 combines with J gene TRBJ1-2, with D possibly being TRBD1 (5 bases). Germline CDR1 reads MGHRA; CDR2 reads YSYEKL. The CDR3 totals 11 residues. Trimming shortened V by 2 bases and J by 7 bases, and 5 bases separated the two germline ends. DNA for the CDR3: TGCGCCAGCAGCCAACAGGGTGGCTACACCTTC. It specifies CASSQQGGYTF.

This clone was found once. The V call is TRBV29-1, the J call TRBJ2-5; D is ambiguous. Near its end, the DNA agrees better with TRBJ2-7, so the J call may be wrong. Looked up from germline, CDR1 is SQVTM and CDR2 is ANQGSEA. CDR3 size: 12 residues. Written as DNA, the CDR3 is TGCAGCGCCCGGACGGTCTCCTACGAGCAGTACTTC. Protein: CSARTVSYEQYF.

The chain recombines TRBV6-6 with TRBJ2-5; maybe TRBD1 (5 bases). The J call may be faulty, since TRBJ2-7 better matches the DNA end. Looked up from germline, CDR1 is MNHNY and CDR2 is SVGAGI (reference sequence). The CDR3 is 15 amino acids. The CDR3 DNA reads TGTGCCAGCAGTTACCCTGGATCAGGGACCTACGAGCAGTACTTC. It yields the protein CASSYPGSGTYEQYF.

Points on this clone: The sample has other DNA sequences that encode this CDR3 too. The J gene is TRBJ1-1, the V gene TRBV5-1; no reliable D call. The CDR3 is made up of 13 amino acids. Trimming removed 0 bases at V and 0 bases at J, with 3 bases between. The germline gives CDR1 SGHRS, CDR2 YFSETQ. CDR3 nucleotide sequence: TGCGCCAGCAGCTTGGCAGTGAACACTGAAGCTTTCTTT. It yields the protein CASSLAVNTEAFF.

The table lists this clone with a count of one. V is TRBV11-2 and J is TRBJ1-2; D is perhaps TRBD1 (5 bases). This CDR3 comprises 12 residues. V gave up 4 bases and J gave up 6 bases, with 9 bases separating them. Per the germline V gene, CDR1 is SGHAT and CDR2 is FQNNGV. Here the CDR3 DNA reads TGTGCCAGCAGCTGGGGGGGAAATGGCTACACCTTC. Its protein is CASSWGGNGYTF.

The chain combines TRBV29-1 with TRBJ2-2; D possibly corresponds to TRBD2 (6 bases). The CDR3 runs 14 residues. V was cut by 8 bases and J by 1 base, with 14 bases left in between. Germline CDR1 SQVTM, CDR2 ANQGSEA. CDR3 DNA sequence: TGCAGCACCGAGCGGGCCAAGAACACCGGGGAGCTGTTTTTT. Protein sequence: CSTERAKNTGELFF.

V gene TRBV10-2 combines with J gene TRBJ1-1; 9 bases map to TRBD1. V lost 4 bases, J lost 6 bases, and 9 bases stayed unmatched. CDR3 size: 15 residues. Germline V gene lookup returns CDR1 WSHSY and CDR2 SAAADI. The CDR3 spells CASSATGTGLSEAFF. Written as DNA, the CDR3 is TGCGCCAGCAGTGCCACCGGGACAGGGCTTTCTGAAGCTTTCTTT.

The rearrangement joins TRBV14 to TRBJ1-5, with D unresolved. V gave up 1 base and J gave up 2 bases, with 12 bases separating them. Germline CDR1 SGHDN, CDR2 FVKESK. The CDR3 sequence is 16 residues long. CDR3 in DNA: TGTGCCAGCAGCCAAGCCTGGGGTCGGGGCAATCAGCCCCAGCATTTT. It codes for CASSQAWGRGNQPQHF. Drawing the rest from reference TRBV14 and TRBJ1-5, the complete variable domain is EAGVTQFPSHSVIEKGQTVTLRCDPISGHDNLYWYRRVMGKEIKFLLHFVKESKQDESGMPNNRFLAERTGGTYSTLKVQPAELEDSGVYFCASSQAWGRGNQPQHFGDGTRLSIL.